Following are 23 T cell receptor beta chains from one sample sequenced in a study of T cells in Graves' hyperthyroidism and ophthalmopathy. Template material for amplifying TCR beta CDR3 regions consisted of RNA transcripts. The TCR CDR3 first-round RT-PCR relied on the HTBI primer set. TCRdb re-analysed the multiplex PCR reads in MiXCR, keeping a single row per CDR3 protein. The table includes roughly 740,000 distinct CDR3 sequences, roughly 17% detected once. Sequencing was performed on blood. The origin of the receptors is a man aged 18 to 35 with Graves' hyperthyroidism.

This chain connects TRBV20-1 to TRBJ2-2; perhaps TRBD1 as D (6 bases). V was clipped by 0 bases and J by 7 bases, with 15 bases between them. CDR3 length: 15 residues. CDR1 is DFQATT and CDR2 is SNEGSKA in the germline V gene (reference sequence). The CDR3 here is CSAREEFQGNGELFF. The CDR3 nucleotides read TGCAGTGCTAGAGAAGAATTTCAGGGGAACGGGGAGCTGTTTTTT.

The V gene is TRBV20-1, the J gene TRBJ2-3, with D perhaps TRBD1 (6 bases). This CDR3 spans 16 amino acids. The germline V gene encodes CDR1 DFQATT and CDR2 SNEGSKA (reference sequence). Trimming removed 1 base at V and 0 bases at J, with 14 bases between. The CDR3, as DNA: TGCAGTGCTAGAGTCAACCGGGACATTAGCACAGATACGCAGTATTTT. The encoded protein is CSARVNRDISTDTQYF.

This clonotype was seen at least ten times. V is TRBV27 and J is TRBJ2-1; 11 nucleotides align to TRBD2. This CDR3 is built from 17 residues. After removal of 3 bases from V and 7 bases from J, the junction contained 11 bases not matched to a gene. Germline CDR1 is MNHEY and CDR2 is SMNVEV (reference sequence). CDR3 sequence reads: CASSLGLAVERGNEQFF. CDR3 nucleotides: TGTGCCAGCAGTTTGGGACTAGCGGTGGAGAGGGGGAATGAGCAGTTCTTC.

CDR3 region: CATSWVVSGGNEQYF. The CDR3 nucleotides are TGTGCCACGTCTTGGGTAGTGTCAGGAGGGAACGAGCAGTACTTC. V gene TRBV6-1 combines with J gene TRBJ2-7, with D maybe TRBD2 (6 bases). Germline CDR1 reads MNHNS; CDR2 reads SASEGT. This CDR3 is 15 amino acids long. The germline V and J ends were trimmed by 10 bases and 5 bases, with 24 bases remaining between them.

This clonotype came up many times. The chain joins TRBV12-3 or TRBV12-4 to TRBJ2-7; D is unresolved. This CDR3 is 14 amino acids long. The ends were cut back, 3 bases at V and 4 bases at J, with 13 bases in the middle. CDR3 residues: CASSLDPILYEQYF. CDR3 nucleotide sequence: TGTGCCAGCAGTTTGGACCCGATACTGTACGAGCAGTACTTC.

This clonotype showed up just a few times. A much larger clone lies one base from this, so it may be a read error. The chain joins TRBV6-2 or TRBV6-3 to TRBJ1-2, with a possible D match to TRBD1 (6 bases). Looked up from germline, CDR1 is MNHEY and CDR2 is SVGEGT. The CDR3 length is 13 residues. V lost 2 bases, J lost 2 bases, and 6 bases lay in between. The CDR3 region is CASSYGQNYGYTF. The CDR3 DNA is TGTGCCAGCAGTTACGGACAGAACTATGGCTACACCTTC.

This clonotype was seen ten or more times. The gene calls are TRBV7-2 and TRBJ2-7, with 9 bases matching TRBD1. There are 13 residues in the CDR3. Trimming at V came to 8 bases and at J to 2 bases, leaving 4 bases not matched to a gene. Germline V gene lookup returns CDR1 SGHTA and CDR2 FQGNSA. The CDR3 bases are TGTGCCAGCGGGAGGACAGGGGCCTACGAGCAGTACTTC. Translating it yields CASGRTGAYEQYF.

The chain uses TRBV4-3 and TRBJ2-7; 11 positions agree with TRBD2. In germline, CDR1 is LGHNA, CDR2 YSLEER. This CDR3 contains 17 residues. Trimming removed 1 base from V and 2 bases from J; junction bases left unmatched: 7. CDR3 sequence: CASSQGTLAGETYEQYF. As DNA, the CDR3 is TGCGCCAGCAGCCAAGGGACACTAGCGGGAGAGACCTACGAGCAGTACTTC.

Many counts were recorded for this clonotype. CDR3 loop: CAWSVGLAGSWTQYF. The CDR3 nucleotides read TGTGCCTGGAGTGTCGGACTAGCGGGATCATGGACCCAGTACTTC. The rearrangement joins TRBV30 to TRBJ2-5, with 12 bases matching TRBD2. V lost 0 bases to trimming and J lost 7 bases; unmatched junction nucleotides: 6. Germline CDR1 reads GTSNPN; CDR2 reads SVGIG (reference sequence). The CDR3 is 15 residues long.

This CDR3 is CASSFTLPGNTIYF. The DNA of the CDR3 is TGTGCCAGCAGCTTCACCCTACCTGGAAACACCATATATTTT. This chain uses TRBV11-3 with TRBJ1-3, with D unclear. Germline V gives CDR1 SGHNT, CDR2 YENEEA. V lost 3 bases, J lost 2 bases, and 8 bases lay in between. The CDR3 totals 14 residues.

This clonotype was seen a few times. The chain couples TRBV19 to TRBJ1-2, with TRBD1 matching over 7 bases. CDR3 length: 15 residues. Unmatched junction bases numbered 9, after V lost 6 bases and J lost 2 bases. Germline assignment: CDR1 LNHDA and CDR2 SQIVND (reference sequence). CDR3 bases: TGTGCCAGTAGGAGTAACCCGGGACAGAACTATGGCTACACCTTC. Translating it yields CASRSNPGQNYGYTF.

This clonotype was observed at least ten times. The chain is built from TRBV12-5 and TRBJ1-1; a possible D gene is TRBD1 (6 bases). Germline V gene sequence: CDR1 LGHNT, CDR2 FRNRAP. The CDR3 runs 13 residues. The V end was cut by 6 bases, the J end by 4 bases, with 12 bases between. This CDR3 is CASGIQGTTEAFF. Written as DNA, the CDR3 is TGTGCTAGTGGAATACAGGGTACCACTGAAGCTTTCTTT. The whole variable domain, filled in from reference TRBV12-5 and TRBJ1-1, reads DARVTQTPRHKVTEMGQEVTMRCQPILGHNTVFWYRQTMMQGLELLAYFRNRAPLDDSGMPKDRFSAEMPDATLATLKIQPSEPRDSAVYFCASGIQGTTEAFFGQGTRLTVV.

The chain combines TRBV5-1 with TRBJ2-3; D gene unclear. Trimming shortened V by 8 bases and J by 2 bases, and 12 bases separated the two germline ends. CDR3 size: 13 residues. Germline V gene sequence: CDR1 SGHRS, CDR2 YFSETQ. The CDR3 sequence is CARVRSATDTQYF. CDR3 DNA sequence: TGCGCCAGGGTAAGGTCGGCCACAGATACGCAGTATTTT.

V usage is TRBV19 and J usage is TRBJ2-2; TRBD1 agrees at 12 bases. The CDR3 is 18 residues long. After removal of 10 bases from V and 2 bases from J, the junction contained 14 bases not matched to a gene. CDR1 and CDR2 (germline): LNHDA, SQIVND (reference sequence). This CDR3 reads CATHRGTGGSVNTGELFF. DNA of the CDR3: TGTGCCACGCACCGAGGGACAGGGGGCTCTGTAAACACCGGGGAGCTGTTTTTT.

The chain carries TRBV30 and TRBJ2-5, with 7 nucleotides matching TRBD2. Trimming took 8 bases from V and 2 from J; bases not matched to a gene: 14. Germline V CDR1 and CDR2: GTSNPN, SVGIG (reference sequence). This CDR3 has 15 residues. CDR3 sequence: CASSRGGSGQETQYF. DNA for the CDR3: TGTGCCAGCAGCCGCGGCGGGAGTGGTCAAGAGACCCAGTACTTC.

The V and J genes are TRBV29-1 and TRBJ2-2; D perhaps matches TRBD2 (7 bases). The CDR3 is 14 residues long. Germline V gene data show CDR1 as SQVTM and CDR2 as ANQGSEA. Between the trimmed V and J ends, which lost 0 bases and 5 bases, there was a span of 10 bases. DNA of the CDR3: TGCAGCGTTGAAGATGGGGGGGCGACCGGGGAGCTGTTTTTT. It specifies CSVEDGGATGELFF.

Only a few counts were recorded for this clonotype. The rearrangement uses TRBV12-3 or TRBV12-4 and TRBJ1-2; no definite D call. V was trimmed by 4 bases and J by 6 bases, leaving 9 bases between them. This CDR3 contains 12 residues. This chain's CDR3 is CASSSSDDGYTF. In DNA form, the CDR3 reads TGTGCCAGCAGTTCATCGGACGATGGCTACACCTTC.

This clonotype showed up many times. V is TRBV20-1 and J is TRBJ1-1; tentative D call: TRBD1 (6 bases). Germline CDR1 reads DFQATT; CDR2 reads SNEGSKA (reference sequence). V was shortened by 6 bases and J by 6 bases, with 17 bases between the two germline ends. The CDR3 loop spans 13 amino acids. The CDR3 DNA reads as TGCAGTGCGGGGGACGGGGGGCACGCTGAAGCTTTCTTT. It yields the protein CSAGDGGHAEAFF.

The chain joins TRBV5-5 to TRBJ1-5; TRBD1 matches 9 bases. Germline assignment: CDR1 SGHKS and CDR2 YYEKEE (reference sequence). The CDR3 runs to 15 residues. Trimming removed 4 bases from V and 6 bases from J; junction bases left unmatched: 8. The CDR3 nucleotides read TGTGCCAGCAGCCCATGGACAGGGGATGGTCAGCCCCAGCATTTT. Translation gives CASSPWTGDGQPQHF.

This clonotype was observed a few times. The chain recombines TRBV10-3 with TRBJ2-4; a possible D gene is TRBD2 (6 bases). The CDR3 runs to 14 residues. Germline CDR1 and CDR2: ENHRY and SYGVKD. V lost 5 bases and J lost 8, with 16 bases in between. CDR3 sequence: CAISPGGETDIQYF. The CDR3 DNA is TGTGCCATCAGTCCCGGGGGAGAGACGGACATTCAGTACTTC.

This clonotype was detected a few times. The CDR3 region has the DNA TGTGCCTGGAGCATCCTCAGAGCGGGAGCAGATACGCAGTATTTT. Its protein product is CAWSILRAGADTQYF. The genes are TRBV30 and TRBJ2-3; TRBD2 agrees at 8 bases. The germline V gene encodes CDR1 GTSNPN and CDR2 SVGIG (reference sequence). The CDR3 sequence is 15 residues long. V gave up 3 bases and J gave up 4 bases; unmatched junction bases: 9.

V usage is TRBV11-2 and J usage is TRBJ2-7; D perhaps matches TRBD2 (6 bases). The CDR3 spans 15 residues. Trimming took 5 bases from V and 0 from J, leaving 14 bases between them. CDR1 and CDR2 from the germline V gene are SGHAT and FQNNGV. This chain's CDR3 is CASSIGTLSSYEQYF. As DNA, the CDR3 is TGTGCCAGCAGCATCGGGACTTTAAGCTCCTACGAGCAGTACTTC.

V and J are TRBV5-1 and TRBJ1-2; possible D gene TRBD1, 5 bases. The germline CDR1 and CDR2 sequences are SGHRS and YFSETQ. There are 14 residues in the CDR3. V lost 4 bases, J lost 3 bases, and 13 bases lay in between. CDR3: CASSPGGTDYGYTF. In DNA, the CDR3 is TGCGCCAGCAGCCCGGGAGGGACTGACTATGGCTACACCTTC.